This TCR beta chain was captured by sequencing in a study of shared clonotypes between healthy human individuals. Study-wide background: Three CD4 naive, three CD4 memory, two CD8 naive and one CD8 memory plate were used per donor.

Authors' methods: Junction-only immunoSEQ data arrived without quality scores, meaning filtering differed. Only in-frame clones appear in the TCRdb table, and some are missing; sequencing was by immunoSEQ multiplex PCR. D and trimming come from the DNA, and the V and J calls and clone size come from that table. This table has millions of clones, around nine tenths appearing once. After removal of 0 bases from V and 0 bases from J, the junction contained 6 bases not matched to a gene. This CDR3 comprises 17 residues. Germline V gene sequence: CDR1 SGDLS, CDR2 YYNGEE. Each donor was a Caucasian adult residing in Nashville, Tennessee. Study-wide points: Since donors were few, the genetic and exposure-history diversity represented was limited.

Of note for this clone: What it binds is unknown.

The TCR originated in a man aged 18 to 35 in good health. The chain combines TRBV9 with TRBJ2-3; TRBD2 matches at 8 bases. Source material: naive CD4+ T cells sorted from blood. Regarding subset: CD45RA+ positively selected. The CDR3 sequence: CASSVVGSGGSTDTQYF. The DNA for the CDR3 is TGTGCCAGCAGCGTAGTGGGGAGCGGGGGAAGCACAGATACGCAGTATTTT.